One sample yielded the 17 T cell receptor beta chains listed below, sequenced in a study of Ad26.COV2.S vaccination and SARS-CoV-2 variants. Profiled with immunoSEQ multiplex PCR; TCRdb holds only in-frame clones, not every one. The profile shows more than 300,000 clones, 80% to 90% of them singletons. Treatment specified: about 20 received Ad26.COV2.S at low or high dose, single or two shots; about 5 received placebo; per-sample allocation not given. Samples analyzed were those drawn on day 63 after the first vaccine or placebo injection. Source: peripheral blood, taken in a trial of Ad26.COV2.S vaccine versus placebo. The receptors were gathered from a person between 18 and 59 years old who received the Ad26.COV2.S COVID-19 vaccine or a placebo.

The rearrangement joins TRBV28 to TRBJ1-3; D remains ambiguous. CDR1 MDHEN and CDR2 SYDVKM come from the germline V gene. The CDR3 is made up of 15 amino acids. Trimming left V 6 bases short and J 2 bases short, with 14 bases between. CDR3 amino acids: CASRPSGAPGNTIYF. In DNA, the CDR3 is TGTGCCAGCAGACCCTCGGGAGCCCCTGGAAACACCATATATTTT.

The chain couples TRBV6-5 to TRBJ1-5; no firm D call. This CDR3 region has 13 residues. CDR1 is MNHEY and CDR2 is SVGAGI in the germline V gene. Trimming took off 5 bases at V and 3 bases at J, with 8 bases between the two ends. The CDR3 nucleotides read TGTGCCAGCAGTCAGGTCGACAATCAGCCCCAGCATTTT. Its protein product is CASSQVDNQPQHF.

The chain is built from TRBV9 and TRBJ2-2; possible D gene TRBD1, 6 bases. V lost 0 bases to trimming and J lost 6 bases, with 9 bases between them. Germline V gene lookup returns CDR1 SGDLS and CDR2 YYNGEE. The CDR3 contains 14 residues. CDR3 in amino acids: CASSVGRGAGELFF. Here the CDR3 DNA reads TGTGCCAGCAGCGTAGGCAGGGGAGCCGGGGAGCTGTTTTTT.

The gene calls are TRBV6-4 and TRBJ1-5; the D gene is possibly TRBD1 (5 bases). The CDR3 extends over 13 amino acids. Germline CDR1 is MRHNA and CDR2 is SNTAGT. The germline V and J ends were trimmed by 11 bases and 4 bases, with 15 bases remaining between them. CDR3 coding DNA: TGTGCCGGCAACCGGGACGGTAATCAGCCCCAGCATTTT. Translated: CAGNRDGNQPQHF.

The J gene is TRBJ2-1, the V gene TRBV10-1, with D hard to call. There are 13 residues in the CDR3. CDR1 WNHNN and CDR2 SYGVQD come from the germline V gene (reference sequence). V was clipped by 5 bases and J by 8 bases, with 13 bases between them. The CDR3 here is CASSSPQRDEQFF. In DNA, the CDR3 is TGCGCCAGCAGTTCCCCCCAACGGGATGAGCAGTTCTTC.

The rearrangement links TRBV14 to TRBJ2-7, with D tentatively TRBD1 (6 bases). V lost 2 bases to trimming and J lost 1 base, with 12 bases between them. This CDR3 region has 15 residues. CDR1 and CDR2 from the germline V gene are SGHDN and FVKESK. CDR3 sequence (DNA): TGTGCCAGCAGCCAACAAGCGAGGGGGTCCTACGAGCAGTACTTC. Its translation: CASSQQARGSYEQYF.

CDR3 bases: TGCGCCAGCAGCTTCTCAGGACAGGGGCTGGGCGAGCAGTACTTC. Translating gives CASSFSGQGLGEQYF. The chain couples TRBV5-1 to TRBJ2-7, with TRBD1 matching 9 bases. With V trimmed by 2 bases and J by 6 bases, 9 bases remained unmatched. The CDR3 is 15 residues long. CDR1 is SGHRS and CDR2 is YFSETQ in the germline V gene.

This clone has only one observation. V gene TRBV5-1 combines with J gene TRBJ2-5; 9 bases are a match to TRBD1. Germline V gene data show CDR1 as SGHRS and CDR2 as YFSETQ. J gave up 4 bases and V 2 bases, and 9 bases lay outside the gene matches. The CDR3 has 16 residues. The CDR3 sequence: CASSLRTGVMRETQYF. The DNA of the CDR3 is TGCGCCAGCAGCTTAAGGACAGGGGTTATGCGAGAGACCCAGTACTTC.

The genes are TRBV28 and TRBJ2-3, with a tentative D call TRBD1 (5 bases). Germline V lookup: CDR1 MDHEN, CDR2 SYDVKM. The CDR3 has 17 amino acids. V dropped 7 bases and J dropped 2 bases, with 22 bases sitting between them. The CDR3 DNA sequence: TGTGCCAGCACTCCTAAAGGGGATAGAACCACCACAGATACGCAGTATTTT. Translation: CASTPKGDRTTTDTQYF.

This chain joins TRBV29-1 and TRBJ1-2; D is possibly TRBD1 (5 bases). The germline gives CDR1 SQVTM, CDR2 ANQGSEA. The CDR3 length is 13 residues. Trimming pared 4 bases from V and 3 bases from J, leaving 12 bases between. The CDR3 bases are TGCAGCGTTGTTCTAGGGGCCCACTATGGCTACACCTTC. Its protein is CSVVLGAHYGYTF.

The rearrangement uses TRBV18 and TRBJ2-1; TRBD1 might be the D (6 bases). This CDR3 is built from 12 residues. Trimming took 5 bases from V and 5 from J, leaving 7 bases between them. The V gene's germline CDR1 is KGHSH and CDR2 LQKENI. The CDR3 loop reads CASSAGDNEQFF. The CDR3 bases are TGTGCCAGCTCAGCAGGGGACAATGAGCAGTTCTTC.

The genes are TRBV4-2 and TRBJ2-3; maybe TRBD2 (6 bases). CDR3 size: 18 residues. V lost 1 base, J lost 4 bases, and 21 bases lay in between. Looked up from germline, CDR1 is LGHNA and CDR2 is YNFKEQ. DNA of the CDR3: TGTGCCAGCAGCCAAGGAACCCAGCTTCTCTGGGAGGCAGATACGCAGTATTTT. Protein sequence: CASSQGTQLLWEADTQYF.

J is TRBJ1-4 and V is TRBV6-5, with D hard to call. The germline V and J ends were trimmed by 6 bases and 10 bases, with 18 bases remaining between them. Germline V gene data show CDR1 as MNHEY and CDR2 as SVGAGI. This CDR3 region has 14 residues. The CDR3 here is CASSQAVGFRKLFF. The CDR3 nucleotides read TGTGCCAGCAGCCAAGCGGTAGGGTTCCGAAAACTGTTTTTT.

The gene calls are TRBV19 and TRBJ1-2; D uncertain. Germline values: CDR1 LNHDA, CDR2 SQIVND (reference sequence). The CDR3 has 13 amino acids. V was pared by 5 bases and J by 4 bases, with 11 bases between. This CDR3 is CASSRRSLYGYTF. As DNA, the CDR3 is TGTGCCAGTAGTCGGAGGTCCCTCTATGGCTACACCTTC.

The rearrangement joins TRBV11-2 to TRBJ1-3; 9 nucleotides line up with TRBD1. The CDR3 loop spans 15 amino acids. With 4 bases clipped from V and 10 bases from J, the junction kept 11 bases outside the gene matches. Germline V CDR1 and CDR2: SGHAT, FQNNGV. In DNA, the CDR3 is TGTGCCAGCAGCTCTCAAGGACAGGGGAGAGGAACCATATATTTT. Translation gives CASSSQGQGRGTIYF.

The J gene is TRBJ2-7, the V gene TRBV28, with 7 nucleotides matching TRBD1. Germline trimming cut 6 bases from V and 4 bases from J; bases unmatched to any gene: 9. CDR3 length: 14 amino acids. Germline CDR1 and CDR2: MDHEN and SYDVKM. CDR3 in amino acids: CASRQTGKGYEQYF. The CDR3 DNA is TGTGCCAGCAGACAGACAGGGAAAGGTTACGAGCAGTACTTC.

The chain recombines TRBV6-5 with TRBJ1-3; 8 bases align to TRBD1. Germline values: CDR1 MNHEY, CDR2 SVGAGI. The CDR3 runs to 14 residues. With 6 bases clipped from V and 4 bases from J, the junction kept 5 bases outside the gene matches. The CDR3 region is CASRADRAGNTIYF. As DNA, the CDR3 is TGTGCCAGCAGGGCGGACAGGGCAGGAAACACCATATATTTT.